What follows are 20 T cell receptor beta chains derived from one specimen sequenced in a study of CD8+ T cells in alopecia areata (dated by TCRdb to between 2018 and 2020). This specimen's treatment or condition label, interpreted: oral pan-JAK inhibitor, 5-10 mg twice daily. The library was built by means of the immunoSEQ multiplex PCR assay. RNA was extracted from all samples and reverse transcribed into cDNA as template for TCR sequencing. The immuneACCESS repertoire file appears here via TCRdb, limited to in-frame rearrangements. These files lack a portion of the clones; in checked studies, under half of the deficit traces to unresolved V genes, and the cause of the others is not known. This sample holds about 210,000 clones; approximately 47% were observed only once. Approximately 2.4% of the sample belongs to the ten largest clones. The sequenced sample was CD4+ T cells sorted from blood, obtained at approximately week 37, from a patient treated with tofacitinib. The receptors derive from a human donor with alopecia areata.

This clone was recorded a few times. V is TRBV5-1 and J is TRBJ2-3; D gene ambiguous. Germline V CDR1 and CDR2: SGHRS, YFSETQ. Trimming shortened V by 0 bases and J by 7 bases, and 3 bases separated the two germline ends. This CDR3 comprises 11 residues. CDR3 protein: CASSLGNTQYF. In DNA, the CDR3 is TGCGCCAGCAGCTTGGGGAATACGCAGTATTTT. The entire variable domain, with the rest obtained from reference TRBV5-1 and TRBJ2-3, is as follows: KAGVTQTPRYLIKTRGQQVTLSCSPISGHRSVSWYQQTPGQGLQFLFEYFSETQRNKGNFPGRFSGRQFSNSRSEMNVSTLELGDSALYLCASSLGNTQYFGPGTRLTVL.

In its sample, this clone was seen a few times. This chain uses TRBV30 with TRBJ1-1; 8 positions match TRBD1. This CDR3 has 15 amino acids. Germline V gene lookup returns CDR1 GTSNPN and CDR2 SVGIG (reference sequence). J gave up 4 bases and V 1 base, and 8 bases lay outside the gene matches. The CDR3 spells CAWSAHRGWITEAFF. CDR3 in DNA: TGTGCCTGGAGTGCCCACAGGGGGTGGATCACTGAAGCTTTCTTT. The entire variable domain, with the rest obtained from reference TRBV30 and TRBJ1-1, is as follows: SQTIHQWPATLVQPVGSPLSLECTVEGTSNPNLYWYRQAAGRGLQLLFYSVGIGQISSEVPQNLSASRPQDRQFILSSKKLLLSDSGFYLCAWSAHRGWITEAFFGQGTRLTVV.

This clone is a singleton in its sample. The gene calls are TRBV5-1 and TRBJ2-3, with a possible D match to TRBD2 (6 bases). The V end lost 9 bases, the J end lost 2 bases, and 16 bases lay between the germline ends. There are 14 residues in the CDR3. The germline CDR1 and CDR2 sequences are SGHRS and YFSETQ. In DNA, the CDR3 is TGCGCCACCGCCCGGGGACTCTCCACAGATACGCAGTATTTT. It specifies CATARGLSTDTQYF.

J is TRBJ2-3 and V is TRBV5-1, with a tentative D call TRBD2 (5 bases). Germline lookup yields CDR1 SGHRS and CDR2 YFSETQ. V lost 0 bases and J 6 bases, leaving 11 bases between the germline ends. The CDR3 has 14 amino acids. The CDR3: CASSLASPGDTQYF. The DNA of the CDR3 is TGCGCCAGCAGCTTGGCATCCCCGGGGGATACGCAGTATTTT. The entire variable domain, with the rest obtained from reference TRBV5-1 and TRBJ2-3, is as follows: KAGVTQTPRYLIKTRGQQVTLSCSPISGHRSVSWYQQTPGQGLQFLFEYFSETQRNKGNFPGRFSGRQFSNSRSEMNVSTLELGDSALYLCASSLASPGDTQYFGPGTRLTVL.

The chain has TRBV30 and TRBJ1-4; D unresolved. V was pared by 0 bases and J by 7 bases, with 15 bases between. In germline, CDR1 is GTSNPN, CDR2 SVGIG (reference sequence). The length of the CDR3 is 15 residues. DNA of the CDR3: TGTGCCTGGAGTGTCGAAAACCGCCGGACTGAAAAACTGTTTTTT. It codes for CAWSVENRRTEKLFF.

The genes are TRBV30 and TRBJ2-7; 10 positions agree with TRBD1. In germline, CDR1 is GTSNPN, CDR2 SVGIG (reference sequence). Trimming at V came to 5 bases and at J to 2 bases, leaving 6 bases not matched to a gene. This CDR3 has 14 amino acids. The CDR3 coding sequence is TGTGCCTGGGTCCGGGACAGGGGAACCTACGAGCAGTACTTC. Encoded protein: CAWVRDRGTYEQYF.

V gene TRBV7-9 combines with J gene TRBJ2-1; 7 bases fit TRBD1. The CDR3 covers 11 residues. The V segment lost 6 bases and the J segment 8 bases; nucleotides outside the gene matches: 1. CDR1 is SEHNR and CDR2 is FQNEAQ in the germline V gene (reference sequence). Here the CDR3 DNA reads TGTGCCAGCAGACAGGGGCATGAGCAGTTCTTC. This sequence encodes CASRQGHEQFF.

The chain couples TRBV29-1 to TRBJ1-1; D unresolved. Germline V gene sequence: CDR1 SQVTM, CDR2 ANQGSEA. The V end lost 6 bases, the J end lost 7 bases, and 9 bases lay between the germline ends. This CDR3 spans 10 amino acids. CDR3 bases: TGCAGCGTACAGAATAATGAAGCTTTCTTT. This gives the protein CSVQNNEAFF.

The rearrangement uses TRBV29-1 and TRBJ2-7, with 7 bases that match TRBD1. V lost 6 bases, J lost 0 bases, and 8 bases stayed unmatched. The germline CDR1 and CDR2 sequences are SQVTM and ANQGSEA. The CDR3 has 14 residues. The CDR3 sequence: CSVKLTGASYEQYF. CDR3 DNA sequence: TGCAGCGTGAAACTTACAGGGGCCTCCTACGAGCAGTACTTC.

This clone came up a few times. The rearrangement links TRBV11-2 to TRBJ2-3; 9 bases are a match to TRBD2. V lost 5 bases, J lost 1 base, and 10 bases stayed unmatched. Germline V gene data show CDR1 as SGHAT and CDR2 as FQNNGV. The CDR3 sequence is 17 residues long. CDR3 sequence reads: CASSRRPAGGGTDTQYF. CDR3 sequence (DNA): TGTGCCAGCAGCCGCAGGCCGGCGGGAGGGGGCACAGATACGCAGTATTTT.

This clone was counted between two and nine times. This rearrangement joins TRBV14 to TRBJ2-7; TRBD1 might be the D (6 bases). From germline, CDR1 is SGHDN and CDR2 FVKESK. V was cut by 3 bases and J by 2 bases, with 17 bases left in between. This CDR3 comprises 16 residues. Written as DNA, the CDR3 is TGTGCCAGCAGCCAGAGGATGGGACATTTTCCCTACGAGCAGTACTTC. It specifies CASSQRMGHFPYEQYF.

This clone has just a few counts. The chain links TRBV7-8 to TRBJ2-5, with 7 bases that match TRBD2. Trimming took 5 bases from V and 5 from J; bases not matched to a gene: 8. This CDR3 has 14 amino acids. Per the germline V gene, CDR1 is SGHVS and CDR2 is FQNEAQ. The CDR3 spells CASSAREVEETQYF. CDR3 sequence (DNA): TGTGCCAGCAGCGCCCGGGAGGTTGAGGAGACCCAGTACTTC. Combining the CDR3 with reference TRBV7-8 and TRBJ2-5 gives the whole variable domain GAGVSQSPRYKVAKRGQDVALRCDPISGHVSLFWYQQALGQGPEFLTYFQNEAQLDKSGLPSDRFFAERPEGSVSTLKIQRTQQEDSAVYLCASSAREVEETQYFGPGTRLLVL.

The chain joins TRBV25-1 to TRBJ1-2, with a tentative D call TRBD1 (6 bases). V gave up 3 bases and J gave up 3 bases, with 17 bases separating them. CDR3 length equals 16 residues. The V gene's germline CDR1 is MGHDK and CDR2 SYGVNS. Here the CDR3 reads CASSDVRKGGDYGYTF. The CDR3 DNA reads TGTGCCAGCAGTGATGTCCGGAAAGGGGGAGACTATGGCTACACCTTC.

This rearrangement joins TRBV7-7 to TRBJ2-1; 9 bases line up with TRBD1. This CDR3 is 16 amino acids long. Germline V gene lookup returns CDR1 SSHAT and CDR2 FNYEAQ (reference sequence). V dropped 2 bases and J dropped 7; count of bases not matched to a gene: 9. The CDR3 DNA reads as TGTGCCAGCAGCTTAAAGGTTGGGACAGGGATGAATGAGCAGTTCTTC. Amino acids: CASSLKVGTGMNEQFF. The full variable domain, with the rest looked up from reference TRBV7-7 and TRBJ2-1, is GAGVSQSPRYKVTKRGQDVTLRCDPISSHATLYWYQQALGQGPEFLTYFNYEAQPDKSGLPSDRFSAERPEGSISTLTIQRTEQRDSAMYRCASSLKVGTGMNEQFFGPGTRLTVL.

This clone came up a few times. V usage is TRBV30 and J usage is TRBJ2-7, with D possibly TRBD2 on 5 matching bases. Trimming removed 3 bases from V and 0 bases from J, with 21 bases in between. This CDR3 is 17 amino acids long. Germline-derived CDR1 and CDR2 are GTSNPN and SVGIG (reference sequence). Here the CDR3 DNA reads TGTGCCTGGAGCCCCCACATCCGGGAATTCTTCTCCTACGAGCAGTACTTC. Translated, it gives CAWSPHIREFFSYEQYF.

The V gene is TRBV4-1, the J gene TRBJ2-7; 11 bases line up with TRBD2. The junction had 8 bases not matched to a gene; V was cut back by 0 bases and J by 7 bases. This CDR3 region has 16 residues. The germline V gene has CDR1 MGHRA and CDR2 YSYEKL. CDR3 DNA: TGCGCCAGCAGCCAAGATAGCGGGAGGGCGGGAGTTGAGCAGTACTTC. It specifies CASSQDSGRAGVEQYF.

The chain is built from TRBV4-1 and TRBJ2-7; 7 positions match TRBD2. Losses at the gene ends were 3 bases for V and 3 bases for J; bases not matched to a gene: 8. The CDR3 is 15 amino acids. From germline, CDR1 is MGHRA and CDR2 YSYEKL. DNA for the CDR3: TGCGCCAGCAGCCAGGACGGGACTACCTACTACGAGCAGTACTTC. It codes for CASSQDGTTYYEQYF.

The chain uses TRBV6-1 and TRBJ2-7; 7 bases match TRBD1. This CDR3 comprises 15 residues. The germline V gene encodes CDR1 MNHNS and CDR2 SASEGT. J gave up 0 bases and V 4 bases, and 6 bases lay outside the gene matches. The CDR3 DNA is TGTGCCAGCAGTGGACGGGACAGCGCCTCCTACGAGCAGTACTTC. It yields the protein CASSGRDSASYEQYF.

This chain connects TRBV4-3 to TRBJ2-5; no definite D call. There are 14 residues in the CDR3. The germline V gene encodes CDR1 LGHNA and CDR2 YSLEER. V was cut by 0 bases and J by 5 bases, with 10 bases left in between. The CDR3 region is CASSQEGIGETQYF. The CDR3 DNA is TGCGCCAGCAGCCAAGAGGGAATCGGGGAGACCCAGTACTTC.

The chain uses TRBV7-3 and TRBJ2-1; no clear D. Per germline, CDR1 SGHTA and CDR2 FQGTGA. V was trimmed by 0 bases and J by 10 bases, leaving 10 bases between them. This CDR3 spans 13 amino acids. The CDR3 is CASSLTRSQEQFF. The CDR3 DNA reads as TGTGCCAGCAGCTTAACTAGGTCCCAGGAGCAGTTCTTC.